The next 3 T cell receptor beta chains were all read from a single sample in a study of T cell changes during pregnancy in multiple sclerosis. Some clones are missing from TCRdb's copy, which holds only in-frame ones; the method was immunoSEQ multiplex PCR. The profile covers approximately 74,000 clones, with about 85% appearing a single time and about 3.5% taken by the ten largest. The sample consisted of peripheral blood, taken before pregnancy. Every receptor here comes from a female donor with multiple sclerosis, enrolled in a pregnancy study.

This chain links TRBV4-1 with TRBJ2-7; 7 bases are a match to TRBD2. CDR3 length equals 15 residues. CDR1 and CDR2 from the germline V gene are MGHRA and YSYEKL. Unmatched junction bases numbered 5, after V lost 0 bases and J lost 3 bases. The CDR3 bases are TGCGCCAGCAGCCAAGATCCTAGCGGATACTACGAGCAGTACTTC. Amino acids: CASSQDPSGYYEQYF.

This chain uses TRBV5-1 with TRBJ2-3; 11 bases are shared with TRBD1. This CDR3 comprises 13 residues. Germline CDR1 and CDR2: SGHRS and YFSETQ. V trimming: 0 bases; J trimming: 11 bases; junction bases outside the gene matches: 2. DNA of the CDR3: TGCGCCAGCAGCTTGGGGACAGGGGGCGGGCAGTATTTT. Protein product: CASSLGTGGGQYF.

The chain uses TRBV6-1 and TRBJ1-2, with 10 positions matching TRBD1. The V and J ends lost 8 bases and 10 bases, in that order; junction bases with no gene match: 7. Germline CDR1 is MNHNS and CDR2 is SASEGT. The CDR3 totals 12 residues. CDR3 coding DNA: TGTGCCAGCGCTAGGACAGGGGGATTCTACACCTTC. Protein product: CASARTGGFYTF.